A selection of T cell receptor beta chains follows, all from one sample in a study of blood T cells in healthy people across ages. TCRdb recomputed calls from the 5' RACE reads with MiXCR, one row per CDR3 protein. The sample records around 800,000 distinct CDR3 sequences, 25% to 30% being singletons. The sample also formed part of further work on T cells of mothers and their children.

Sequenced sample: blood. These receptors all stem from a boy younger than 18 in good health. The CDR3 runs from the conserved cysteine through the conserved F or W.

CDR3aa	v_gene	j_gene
CASSMAGGRAEAFF	TRBV6-5	TRBJ1-1
CASSQRTSANEQFF	TRBV3-1	TRBJ2-1
CASAPGTDTQYF	TRBV12-5	TRBJ2-3
CASSPPLMPSYEQYF	TRBV21-1	.
CSVGSLVGVGIEKLFF	TRBV29-1	TRBJ1-4
CAAQGHLAKNIQYF	TRBV6-1	TRBJ2-4
CASSPVGRAKNIQYF	TRBV6-5	TRBJ2-4
CASSSTGQTLAVTGELFF	TRBV12-3/TRBV12-4	TRBJ2-2
CATNPAGEKLFF	TRBV28	TRBJ1-4
CASSFARDEDTQYF	TRBV7-3	TRBJ2-3
CASSQHTGGGYTF	TRBV4-1	TRBJ1-2
CSVRGRASGANVLTF	TRBV29-1	TRBJ2-6
CASNLAGGHNEQFF	TRBV5-1	TRBJ2-1
CASSFGWTASTDTQYF	TRBV12-3/TRBV12-4	TRBJ2-3
CSVGPGGNLDYGYTF	TRBV29-1	TRBJ1-2
CSARVRDRSNYGYTF	TRBV20-1	TRBJ1-2
CASSFQSTGQGAGYGYTF	TRBV5-1	TRBJ1-2
CASSFQGADEQYF	TRBV11-1	TRBJ2-7
CASSGAGGAIYEQYF	TRBV5-1	.
CATSRDRQGRGYTF	TRBV15	TRBJ1-2
CASGLPRLAGYNEQFF	TRBV12-5	TRBJ2-1
CASSAIILEQYF	TRBV7-2	TRBJ2-7
CASSYSLFVGASYEQYF	TRBV6-5	TRBJ2-7
CASSLRAGREKLFF	TRBV12-3/TRBV12-4	TRBJ1-4
CASTPGTAYGYTF	TRBV27	TRBJ1-2
CAISEDRGPAETQYF	TRBV10-3	TRBJ2-5
CASSPGLGRFEAFF	TRBV28	TRBJ1-1
CASTPPTGGYNEQFF	TRBV13	TRBJ2-1
CASNTGATEAFF	TRBV28	TRBJ1-1
CASSSGGVQPQHF	TRBV18	TRBJ1-5
CASRSRSGGYNEQFF	TRBV6-5	TRBJ2-1
CASSVAGTGGFSEKLFF	TRBV9	TRBJ1-4
CASSRGLARETQHF	TRBV27	TRBJ2-5
CASKPPGPGYTF	TRBV6-2/TRBV6-3	TRBJ1-2
CASRGVNTGELFF	TRBV27	TRBJ2-2
CASSLVLAGLTDTQYF	TRBV5-6	TRBJ2-3
CASSPRDKRTDTQYF	TRBV18	TRBJ2-3
CASSDRVQETQYF	TRBV2	TRBJ2-5
CSGVVPIGSYEQYF	TRBV29-1	TRBJ2-7
CATSSGGPDEKLFF	TRBV15	TRBJ1-4
CASSPRYQDRGDGETQYF	TRBV9	.
CASSYSWWPQFF	TRBV5-1	TRBJ2-1
CASSFNRGRDEAFF	TRBV11-2	TRBJ1-1
CAGSLPGLAGAYEQYF	TRBV14	TRBJ2-7
CASSPLGGSYEQYF	TRBV9	TRBJ2-7
CASRGGGSQETQYF	TRBV28	TRBJ2-5
CASSEPGQGTETQYF	TRBV6-1	TRBJ2-5
CASSSGQGGYYGYTF	TRBV6-6	TRBJ1-2
CASSSLAGGNYNEQFF	TRBV6-2/TRBV6-3	TRBJ2-1
CASSFPRGVGQETQYF	TRBV7-6	TRBJ2-5
CASKLAGAHNEQFF	TRBV6-1	TRBJ2-1